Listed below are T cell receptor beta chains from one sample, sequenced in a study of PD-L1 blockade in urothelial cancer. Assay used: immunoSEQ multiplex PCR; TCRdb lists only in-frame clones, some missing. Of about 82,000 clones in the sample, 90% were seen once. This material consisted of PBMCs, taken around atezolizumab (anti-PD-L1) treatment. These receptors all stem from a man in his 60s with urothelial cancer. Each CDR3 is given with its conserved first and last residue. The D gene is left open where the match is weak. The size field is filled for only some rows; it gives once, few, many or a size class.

TGCGCCAGCAGCCAAGATCCCAGGGAAGGGGAGACCCAGTACTTC	CASSQDPREGETQYF	TRBV4-3	TRBJ2-5	15	NA	NA
TGTGCCAGCAGCTCCCTGTCGGCAGGGGTGGGCTACACCTTC	CASSSLSAGVGYTF	TRBV7-2	TRBJ1-2	14	NA	NA
TGTGCCAGCAGCGTAGGGACAGGGGGAGTGGAGACCCAGTACTTC	CASSVGTGGVETQYF	TRBV9	TRBJ2-5	15	NA	TRBD1
TGCGCCAGCAGCTTGACCCCGGACAGGGGCCCTCTCGCCTATGGCTACACCTTC	CASSLTPDRGPLAYGYTF	TRBV5-1	TRBJ1-2	18	few	TRBD1
TGTGCCAGTACTACTGGGACAGTCACAGATACGCAGTATTTT	CASTTGTVTDTQYF	TRBV19	TRBJ2-3	14	NA	TRBD1
TGTGCCAGCAGTTCCCACACCGCGGGATACGGGGCCCAGTACTTC	CASSSHTAGYGAQYF	TRBV11-2	TRBJ2-5	15	NA	NA
TGCGCCAGCAGCCCCACGGGGTACCTGGGCTACACCTTC	CASSPTGYLGYTF	TRBV4-3	TRBJ1-2	13	NA	NA
TGTGCCAGCTCACAAACTAGCGGGGGGGCCGGTGGTGAGCAGTTCTTC	CASSQTSGGAGGEQFF	TRBV18	TRBJ2-1	16	NA	TRBD2
TGTGCCAGCAGCTTAGGTCGGAGCGGGAAAAACACCGGGGAGCTGTTTTTT	CASSLGRSGKNTGELFF	TRBV7-9	TRBJ2-2	17	once	TRBD2
TGTGCCAGCAGCCAGCCGGGACAGGGGGCTACAAACTATGGCTACACCTTC	CASSQPGQGATNYGYTF	TRBV7-2	TRBJ1-2	17	NA	TRBD1
TGTGCCAGCAGCCCCAGTTTTGAAGCTTTCTTT	CASSPSFEAFF	TRBV28	TRBJ1-1	11	NA	NA
TGTGCCAGCAGCGAGGAACCCCCGCTAGCTCTAGTCGGGGAGACCCAGTACTTC	CASSEEPPLALVGETQYF	TRBV7-6	TRBJ2-5	18	NA	NA
TGTGCCAGCTTGCCCGGGAGCTCCTACAATGAGCAGTTCTTC	CASLPGSSYNEQFF	TRBV7-2	TRBJ2-1	14	once	NA
TGTGCCAGCACTGGACAGACTGAAGCTTTCTTT	CASTGQTEAFF	TRBV6-6	TRBJ1-1	11	NA	NA
TGTGCTAGTGGCCCTACGCGGGGTGAGCAGTTCTTC	CASGPTRGEQFF	TRBV12-5	TRBJ2-1	12	NA	NA
TGTGCCAGTAGTATGCCAGGGATTAACTATGGCTACACCTTC	CASSMPGINYGYTF	TRBV19	TRBJ1-2	14	few	NA
TGTGCCAGCAGCTCGACAGGGGCTAACACCGGGGAGCTGTTTTTT	CASSSTGANTGELFF	TRBV7-3	TRBJ2-2	15	NA	TRBD1
TGTGCCAGCAGCCAGGTAGCGGGAGACACCTACAATGAGCAGTTCTTC	CASSQVAGDTYNEQFF	TRBV4-2	TRBJ2-1	16	NA	TRBD2
TGTGCCAGCAGTCGGACTAGCGGGAGGGGATCCTACAATGAGCAGTTCTTC	CASSRTSGRGSYNEQFF	TRBV11-3	TRBJ2-1	17	NA	TRBD2
TGTGCCAGCAGCGTAGATGTCAGGGGGACCGGGGAGCTGTTTTTT	CASSVDVRGTGELFF	TRBV9	TRBJ2-2	15	NA	TRBD1
TGTGCCAGCAGCTTGGCCCTAGCGGGGGGGCAAGAGACCCAGTACTTC	CASSLALAGGQETQYF	TRBV5-6	TRBJ2-5	16	once	TRBD2
TGTGCCAGCAGTCCCCCGATAGCGGGAGTTCACGAGCAGTACTTC	CASSPPIAGVHEQYF	TRBV28	TRBJ2-7	15	NA	TRBD2
TGTGCCAGCAGGGCGCAGGGCCGATTTATTCCCTACGAGCAGTACTTC	CASRAQGRFIPYEQYF	TRBV5-6	TRBJ2-7	16	NA	NA
TGCGCCAGCAGCCCCCCCGGGAACAGCCAAGAGACCCAGTACTTC	CASSPPGNSQETQYF	TRBV5-1	TRBJ2-5	15	NA	NA
TGCAGTGCTACGGGGTACAATGAGCAGTTCTTC	CSATGYNEQFF	TRBV20-1	TRBJ2-1	11	NA	NA
TGCGCCAGCAGCCCCCAGACAGGGTCCGACACTGAAGCTTTCTTT	CASSPQTGSDTEAFF	TRBV5-1	TRBJ1-1	15	NA	TRBD1
TGCACCAGCAGCCATCTGGGGGGATTTCGGATCGGCTACGAGCAGTACTTC	CTSSHLGGFRIGYEQYF	TRBV1	TRBJ2-7	17	once	NA